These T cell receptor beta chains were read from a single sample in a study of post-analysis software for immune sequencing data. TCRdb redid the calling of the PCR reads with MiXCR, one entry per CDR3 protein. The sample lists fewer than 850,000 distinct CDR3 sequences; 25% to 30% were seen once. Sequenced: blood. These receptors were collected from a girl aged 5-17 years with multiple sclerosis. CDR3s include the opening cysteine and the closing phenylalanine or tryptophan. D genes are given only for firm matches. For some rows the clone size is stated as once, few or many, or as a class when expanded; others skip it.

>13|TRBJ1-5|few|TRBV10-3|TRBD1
CAISPQGNQPQHF
TGTGCCATCAGTCCACAGGGGAATCAGCCCCAGCATTTT
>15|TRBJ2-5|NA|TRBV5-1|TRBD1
CASSLAGQDRETQYF
TGCGCCAGCAGCTTGGCCGGACAGGACCGAGAGACCCAGTACTTC
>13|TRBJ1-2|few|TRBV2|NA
CASPPRAGDGYTF
TGTGCCAGCCCCCCGCGGGCAGGAGATGGCTACACCTTC
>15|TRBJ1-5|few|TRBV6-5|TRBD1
CASRAGTGDNQPQHF
TGTGCCAGCAGAGCCGGGACAGGGGACAATCAGCCCCAGCATTTT
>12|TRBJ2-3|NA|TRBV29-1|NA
CSGRSGLDTQYF
TGCAGCGGCCGGTCGGGGTTGGATACGCAGTATTTT
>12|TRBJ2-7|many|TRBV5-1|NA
CASSFLGAEQYF
TGCGCCAGCAGCTTTTTAGGGGCCGAGCAGTACTTC
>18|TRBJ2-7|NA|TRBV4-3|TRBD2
CASSQDPLAGGRYNEQYF
TGCGCCAGCAGCCAAGATCCATTGGCGGGAGGAAGGTACAATGAGCAGTACTTC
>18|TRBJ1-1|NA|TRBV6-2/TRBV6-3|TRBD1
CASSQRPGTGGQGTEAFF
TGTGCCAGCAGTCAACGACCAGGGACAGGGGGTCAGGGCACTGAAGCTTTCTTT
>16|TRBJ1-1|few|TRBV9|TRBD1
CASSVLGQGRRTEAFF
TGTGCCAGCAGCGTATTGGGACAGGGGCGGCGTACTGAAGCTTTCTTT
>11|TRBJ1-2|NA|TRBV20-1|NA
CTYRPKSGYTF
TGCACATACCGTCCAAAGTCGGGCTACACCTTC
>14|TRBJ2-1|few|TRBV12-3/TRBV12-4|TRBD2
CASSLKREIDEQFF
TGTGCCAGCAGTTTAAAGCGGGAGATCGATGAGCAGTTCTTC
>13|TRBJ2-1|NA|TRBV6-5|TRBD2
CASRTSGRNEQFF
TGTGCCAGCAGGACTAGCGGGCGAAATGAGCAGTTCTTC